The 9 T cell receptor beta chains given below trace back to one sample, sequenced in a study of cytomegalovirus exposure and HLA in healthy donors. Vbeta (60) and Jbeta (13) primers were used in the PCR. Profiled with immunoSEQ multiplex PCR; TCRdb holds only in-frame clones, not every one. The sample totals roughly 120,000 clones; its top ten clones hold approximately 2.6%. Material: PBMCs. The receptors were sampled from a young man in good health and CMV-seronegative.

This CDR3 reads CASSQVQGLNEQFF. DNA of the CDR3: TGCGCCAGCAGCCAAGTCCAGGGGCTAAATGAGCAGTTCTTC. This chain links TRBV4-1 with TRBJ2-1; D might be TRBD1 (6 bases). CDR1 and CDR2 (germline): MGHRA, YSYEKL. The V end lost 1 base, the J end lost 7 bases, and 11 bases lay between the germline ends. This CDR3 is built from 14 residues.

In nucleotides, the CDR3 is TGTGCCAGCAGCGAGGGACAGGTGAGCACAGATACGCAGTATTTT. The encoded protein is CASSEGQVSTDTQYF. V usage is TRBV9 and J usage is TRBJ2-3; 8 nucleotides align to TRBD1. Germline V gene sequence: CDR1 SGDLS, CDR2 YYNGEE. This CDR3 spans 15 amino acids. J lost 0 bases, V lost 3 bases, and 3 bases had no gene match.

The chain combines TRBV30 with TRBJ1-2; D might be TRBD1 (5 bases). The ends were cut back, 4 bases at V and 2 bases at J, with 8 bases in the middle. The CDR3 sequence is 12 residues long. Germline values: CDR1 GTSNPN, CDR2 SVGIG (reference sequence). CDR3 region: CAWTGGNYGYTF. The DNA of the CDR3 is TGTGCCTGGACCGGGGGGAACTATGGCTACACCTTC. The full variable domain, with the rest looked up from reference TRBV30 and TRBJ1-2, is SQTIHQWPATLVQPVGSPLSLECTVEGTSNPNLYWYRQAAGRGLQLLFYSVGIGQISSEVPQNLSASRPQDRQFILSSKKLLLSDSGFYLCAWTGGNYGYTFGSGTRLTVV.

The chain links TRBV18 to TRBJ1-2; TRBD1 agrees at 12 bases. Germline V gene data show CDR1 as KGHSH and CDR2 as LQKENI. The CDR3 runs to 17 residues. V was pared by 0 bases and J by 8 bases, with 10 bases of the junction left unmatched. CDR3 DNA sequence: TGTGCCAGCTCACCACCTTTACCGGGACAGGGGGCTAGCGGCTACACCTTC. Amino acid sequence: CASSPPLPGQGASGYTF.

The CDR3 spells CASSQLQQGTHEQYF. In DNA form, the CDR3 reads TGCGCCAGCAGCCAACTACAACAGGGAACCCACGAGCAGTACTTC. This sequence joins TRBV4-1 and TRBJ2-7, with D maybe TRBD1 (6 bases). The CDR3 covers 15 residues. The germline V gene encodes CDR1 MGHRA and CDR2 YSYEKL. V shed 2 bases and J shed 5 bases, with 16 bases lying between them.

The chain recombines TRBV28 with TRBJ1-1; TRBD1 might be the D (6 bases). V lost 7 bases and J 4 bases, leaving 25 bases between the germline ends. Germline V gene sequence: CDR1 MDHEN, CDR2 SYDVKM. This CDR3 contains 17 residues. The DNA for the CDR3 is TGTGCCAGCACAAACCAGGGGCAGGGATATTGGGGCACTGAAGCTTTCTTT. It is translated as CASTNQGQGYWGTEAFF.

CDR3 coding DNA: TGTGCCAGTAGTATAGGAGCGGGAGAAACAGATACGCAGTATTTT. Its protein is CASSIGAGETDTQYF. The chain recombines TRBV19 with TRBJ2-3; TRBD2 matches 8 bases. The trim removed 1 base at V and 3 bases at J, leaving 3 bases unmatched. The CDR3 is made up of 15 amino acids. Germline CDR1 LNHDA, CDR2 SQIVND (reference sequence).

The rearrangement uses TRBV6-5 and TRBJ1-6; D gene unclear. V lost 8 bases to trimming and J lost 18 bases, with 11 bases between them. Germline V gives CDR1 MNHEY, CDR2 SVGAGI. The CDR3 totals 9 residues. This chain's CDR3 is CASGPNPHF. The CDR3, as DNA: TGTGCCAGCGGGCCCAACCCCCACTTT.

The chain recombines TRBV5-6 with TRBJ2-2; possible D gene TRBD2, 6 bases. Germline V gives CDR1 SGHDT, CDR2 YYEEEE. The CDR3 spans 18 residues. Trimming removed 6 bases at V and 2 bases at J, with 23 bases between. The CDR3 DNA follows: TGTGCCAGCAACGCATGGGGACTGAGCTTATTCAACACCGGGGAGCTGTTTTTT. As protein: CASNAWGLSLFNTGELFF. Full variable domain (missing parts from reference TRBV5-6 and TRBJ2-2): DAGVTQSPTHLIKTRGQQVTLRCSPKSGHDTVSWYQQALGQGPQFIFQYYEEEERQRGNFPDRFSGHQFPNYSSELNVNALLLGDSALYLCASNAWGLSLFNTGELFFGEGSRLTVL.